A selection of T cell receptor beta chains follows, all from one sample in a study of T-cell memory formation after mild COVID-19. TCRdb processed the 5' RACE reads anew with MiXCR; each CDR3 protein has one entry. The sample includes about 150,000 distinct CDR3 sequences, 25% of them seen just once. Sample: PBMCs or a T cell subset sorted from them (not recorded which). The receptor source for this set is an adult woman who had mild COVID-19 (a few samples of this study predate the infection). Cell type and time point are not known. The CDR3 runs from the conserved cysteine through the conserved F or W. D genes are given only for firm matches. Not all rows give a size; the values are once, few, many and, for expanded clones, a class.

size	D	V	J	CDR3	DNA
few	TRBD2	TRBV12-3/TRBV12-4	TRBJ2-3	CASLAGASDTQYF	TGTGCCAGCCTAGCGGGAGCCTCAGATACGCAGTATTTT
NA	NA	TRBV4-2	TRBJ1-1	CASNGGTEAFF	TGTGCCAGCAACGGGGGGACTGAAGCTTTCTTT
NA	NA	TRBV13	TRBJ2-7	CASSSRDTVNYEQYF	TGTGCCAGCAGCTCCCGGGACACAGTTAACTACGAGCAGTACTTC
NA	NA	TRBV6-5	TRBJ2-2	CASSYSRTGGAGELFF	TGTGCCAGCAGTTACTCGAGAACAGGGGGGGCCGGGGAGCTGTTTTTT
NA	TRBD2	TRBV11-2	TRBJ2-1	CASSLVLAGRYNEQFF	TGTGCCAGCAGCTTAGTACTAGCGGGAAGGTACAATGAGCAGTTCTTC
NA	TRBD1	TRBV4-1	TRBJ1-1	CASSQDGTANEAFF	TGCGCCAGCAGCCAAGACGGGACAGCCAATGAAGCTTTCTTT
few	TRBD1	TRBV6-5	TRBJ1-2	CASTYRGPREGYTF	TGTGCCAGCACCTACAGGGGCCCCAGGGAGGGCTACACCTTC
NA	NA	TRBV5-8	TRBJ1-1	CASSLWHRAYTEAFF	TGTGCCAGCAGCTTGTGGCACAGGGCGTACACTGAAGCTTTCTTT
NA	TRBD1	TRBV5-1	TRBJ2-5	CASRMTGVETQYF	TGCGCCAGCAGGATGACAGGGGTTGAGACCCAGTACTTC
NA	TRBD2	TRBV7-9	TRBJ2-5	CASSPARGIVGETQYF	TGTGCCAGCAGCCCGGCGCGGGGGATTGTGGGAGAGACCCAGTACTTC
few	NA	TRBV20-1	TRBJ2-2	CSARDEGTGTGELFF	TGCAGTGCTAGAGATGAGGGGACTGGGACCGGGGAGCTGTTTTTT
few	TRBD2	TRBV13	TRBJ2-7	CASSGRPRGDSYEQYF	TGTGCCAGCAGCGGCAGGCCCCGGGGGGACTCCTACGAGCAGTACTTC
NA	NA	TRBV6-1	TRBJ1-1	CATGNTEAFF	TGTGCCACCGGGAACACTGAAGCTTTCTTT
few	NA	TRBV27	TRBJ1-2	CASSLAGSDGYTF	TGTGCCAGCAGTTTGGCAGGTTCGGATGGCTACACCTTC
NA	TRBD2	TRBV7-6	TRBJ2-1	CASSFGTSGSYNEQFF	TGTGCCAGCAGCTTCGGGACTAGCGGCTCCTACAATGAGCAGTTCTTC
few	NA	TRBV11-2	TRBJ2-1	CASSLGAEVQYNEQFF	TGTGCCAGCAGCTTAGGGGCCGAGGTTCAATACAATGAGCAGTTCTTC
few	NA	TRBV7-9	TRBJ1-5	CASSLRGGQPQHF	TGTGCCAGCAGCTTGAGGGGTGGTCAGCCCCAGCATTTT
once	NA	TRBV28	TRBJ2-1	CASSLNGGHSYNEQFF	TGTGCCAGCAGTTTGAACGGGGGGCATTCCTACAATGAGCAGTTCTTC
few	NA	TRBV6-5	TRBJ1-1	CASSYSNSRRTEAFF	TGTGCCAGCAGTTACTCGAACAGCCGGCGCACTGAAGCTTTCTTT
NA	TRBD1	TRBV5-1	TRBJ2-1	CASSPGDRAMEQFF	TGCGCCAGCAGCCCCGGGGACAGGGCCATGGAGCAGTTCTTC
few	TRBD2	TRBV7-9	TRBJ2-1	CASSSLAGVSGEQFF	TGTGCCAGCAGCTCACTAGCGGGAGTATCGGGTGAGCAGTTCTTC
few	NA	TRBV29-1	TRBJ2-7	CSVVPDSHYEQYF	TGCAGCGTTGTACCGGACAGTCACTACGAGCAGTACTTC
NA	NA	TRBV7-6	TRBJ2-2	CASSSAPPYNTGELFF	TGTGCCAGCAGCTCCGCACCCCCTTATAACACCGGGGAGCTGTTTTTT
once	NA	TRBV20-1	TRBJ2-7	CSALLRYEQYF	TGCAGTGCGCTGCTGCGGTACGAGCAGTACTTC
NA	NA	TRBV29-1	TRBJ1-4	CSVYTAGELFF	TGCAGCGTGTACACGGCTGGTGAACTGTTTTTT
few	TRBD2	TRBV25-1	TRBJ2-7	CASSEGSGRKDEQYF	TGTGCCAGCAGTGAAGGCAGCGGGAGAAAGGACGAGCAGTACTTC